The 3 T cell receptor beta chains reported below all come from one sample, sequenced in a study of cytomegalovirus exposure and HLA in healthy donors. PCR primers comprised 60 Vbeta and 13 Jbeta primers. Some clones are missing from TCRdb's copy, which holds only in-frame ones; the method was immunoSEQ multiplex PCR. This sample yields roughly 240,000 clones, of which 85% are seen a single time; roughly 0.26% belongs to the top ten. The sample comprised PBMCs. The receptor set was obtained from a girl aged 2 to 10 in good health and CMV-seronegative.

The J gene is TRBJ1-1, the V gene TRBV6-1; TRBD1 aligns across 7 bases. The CDR3 covers 15 residues. J lost 0 bases, V lost 5 bases, and 6 bases had no gene match. Germline CDR1 and CDR2: MNHNS and SASEGT. The CDR3 DNA reads as TGTGCCAGCAGTCTTCGACAGGGTGTGAACACTGAAGCTTTCTTT. Amino acids: CASSLRQGVNTEAFF.

Points on this clone: Other DNA sequences of this sample code for an identical CDR3. The rearrangement uses TRBV7-8 and TRBJ1-6; D remains unclear. CDR1 and CDR2 (germline): SGHVS, FQNEAQ. V lost 4 bases, J lost 14 bases, and 9 bases lay in between. The CDR3 consists of 11 residues. The CDR3 nucleotides are TGTGCCAGCAGCTACGGAGAATCCCTCCACTTT. It is translated as CASSYGESLHF. The full variable domain, with the rest looked up from reference TRBV7-8 and TRBJ1-6, is GAGVSQSPRYKVAKRGQDVALRCDPISGHVSLFWYQQALGQGPEFLTYFQNEAQLDKSGLPSDRFFAERPEGSVSTLKIQRTQQEDSAVYLCASSYGESLHFGNGTRLTVT.

The V call is TRBV19, the J call TRBJ2-5, with D tentatively TRBD2 (6 bases). The end of the DNA fits TRBJ2-7 better, so the J call may be wrong. The germline V gene has CDR1 LNHDA and CDR2 SQIVND (reference sequence). The CDR3 consists of 14 residues. The CDR3 loop reads CASSIRGFGYEQYF. DNA of the CDR3: TGTGCCAGTAGTATACGGGGGTTTGGGTACGAGCAGTACTTC.